The following is a TCR beta chain sequence with its context. This sample is drawn from a study of blood T cell repertoires in COVID-19. After removal of 5 bases from V and 6 bases from J, the junction contained 15 bases not matched to a gene. There are 18 residues in the CDR3. The V gene's germline CDR1 is LNHNV and CDR2 YYDKDF (reference sequence). The assay was immunoSEQ multiplex PCR, and TCRdb's table has in-frame clones only and misses some. The sample shows more than 300,000 clones, under 95% of them seen only once. Symptom resolution, clearance, or two negative PCRs marked donors in Cohort 3 as recovered.

This TCR was recovered from a woman under 40 who had recovered from COVID-19. Sequences were obtained from PBMCs or T cells enriched from blood (not recorded which). The chain is built from TRBV15 and TRBJ2-3, with 12 bases lining up with TRBD2. As DNA, the CDR3 is TGTGCCACCAGCGGAAAGCCGGGACTAGCGGGCGAGGGTGATACGCAGTATTTT. It is translated as CATSGKPGLAGEGDTQYF.